This T cell receptor beta chain was profiled in a study of blood T cell repertoires in COVID-19. Whole-study context: Acute and convalescent COVID-19 samples came from the United States, Italy and Spain. Sources were T cells, B-cell-depleted T cells, or PBMCs; the material itself was cDNA or gDNA.

In the authors' workflow: Counts of nucleated cells, estimated from reference gene primer amplification, were obtained. The assay was immunoSEQ multiplex PCR, and TCRdb's table has in-frame clones only and misses some. D and trimming come from the DNA, and the V and J calls and clone size come from that table. The data show nearly 80,000 clones, approximately 80% seen once. This CDR3 is built from 14 residues. Germline values: CDR1 SGDLS, CDR2 YYNGEE. V lost 2 bases and J 0 bases, leaving 9 bases between the germline ends. The clonotype comes from a woman in her 70s with acute or convalescent COVID-19. The sequencing input was peripheral blood. The gene calls are TRBV9 and TRBJ2-7; tentatively, D is TRBD1 (5 bases). The CDR3 bases are TGTGCCAGCAGCGTGATAGACAGCTCCTACGAGCAGTACTTC. It yields the protein CASSVIDSSYEQYF.